This T cell receptor beta chain was obtained from a study of cytomegalovirus exposure and HLA in healthy donors (dated by TCRdb to between 2016 and 2019). For context, the study as a whole: An earlier analysis of roughly 570 of the donors reported approximately 300 Gb of sequence data and 117 million unique TCR beta sequences obtained from around 190 million T cells. Using immunosequencing, the study profiled T cell repertoires from 550 to 750 subjects and related those repertoires to cytomegalovirus serostatus. A later genetic analysis used genome-wide SNP genotypes for about 60% of the roughly 670 donors, treating that subset as a discovery cohort. Typing coverage differed by locus: A, B, C, DRB1 and DQB1 were typed in about 620-640 donors, DQA1 in roughly 500, DPA1 in some 600, and DPB1 in about 450. All discovery cohort repertoires had been generated on a single sequencing platform. In a later analysis, previously published TCR beta repertoires from 666 donors were re-analyzed and high-resolution HLA genotyping was added so that TCR occurrence patterns could be studied. An earlier analysis of 587 of the donors used high-throughput TCR beta sequencing to judge whether each TCR beta V gene segment behaved as functional or pseudogenic. Of the 300 to 500 genotyped donors, less than 90% were placed in the genetic ancestry cluster associated with self-reported Caucasian donors. Among 300 to 500 genotyped donors of the cohort, an average of roughly 230,000 unique TCR beta nucleotide sequences was sequenced per donor, of which approximately 18% were non-productive. Donor age, sex, ethnicity and CMV serostatus were compiled alongside the repertoire data. Roughly 300 gigabases of sequencing data and 70 million to 85 million unique TCR sequences were included in an early release covering around 650 HLA-typed donors. Rather than drawing on any new phenotypic data, the later analysis identified candidate immune exposures from TCR beta sequences and the way those sequences occurred across donors. Because of strong linkage in the cohort, roughly five DR-DQ haplotypes were treated as single units for association and clustering. High-throughput TCR immunosequencing, statistical association of individual TCRs with disease status, and machine learning were combined to predict cytomegalovirus infection status. Both class I and class II loci were covered by HLA typing, at four-digit resolution. In addition to the first cohort of roughly 670 subjects, a separate validation cohort of 120 different subjects was used. The study was designed to test whether signatures of past pathogen exposure could be identified by cataloging public T cell receptors. Broader findings and caveats from the paper: Most CMV-associated TCR beta chains appeared to be HLA-restricted in a later analysis, and the HLA associations seemed to be driven largely by CMV exposure. The authors suggested that the approach could potentially be generalized to other disease states and immunological phenotypes. Correlated functional status among segregating V segments might reflect linkage disequilibrium, but an unknown experimental factor could not be ruled out. Specific HLA alleles were associated with 15,000 to 20,000 TCR beta sequences at a false discovery rate of 0.05 in a later analysis. In a later analysis, several top co-occurrence clusters were reported to appear linked to parvovirus B19, influenza, CMV and Epstein-Barr virus. A cluster of highly shared sequence variants was judged likely to be a technical artifact of the sequencing pipeline. Across donors, most TCR sequences were observed very rarely, whereas some public TCRs were present in many individuals. V-gene and J-gene trimming of TCR beta chains was associated with a missense DCLRE1C variant in a later genetic analysis, and the association was replicated in an independent cohort. Assigning TCR associations to individual alleles was difficult when HLA alleles, especially DR and DQ, strongly co-occurred. In a later genetic analysis, fewer N-insertions in productive TCRs were reported among donors in an Asian-associated ancestry cluster than the roughly 640-donor mean. A total of roughly 160 TCR beta chains were listed by the study as associated with cytomegalovirus. In an earlier analysis of approximately 590 of the donors, most TCR beta V segments appeared in productive rearrangements about 87% or about 30% of the time, broadly matching IMGT annotations. Because counts were too low, seventeen rarely observed V segments, including chromosome 9 orphons, were excluded from the earlier analysis of 587 of the donors. Compared with equally common non-associated chains, HLA-associated TCR beta chains in a later analysis were more clonally expanded and had lower generation probabilities. Three of the identified cytomegalovirus-associated TCR beta chains were confirmed in vitro to be specific for cytomegalovirus antigens. Because the 87-base-pair reads could not distinguish some IMGT-functional V segments, including TRBV6-2 and TRBV6-3, those segments were excluded. A further reported finding was that TCR beta sequences accurately predicted the HLA-A and HLA-B alleles for most subjects in the first cohort. In a later analysis, the rate of TCR association differed among HLA loci, with DRB1 alleles having the most associated TCRs and HLA-C alleles having the fewest. The cohort was sequenced for TCR beta chains only, and without alpha or paired-chain data the features that could be detected were limited. Cytomegalovirus status was reported to be diagnosed by the classifier with high specificity and sensitivity in both the original and validation cohorts. CMV serostatus was the only immune exposure information available for the cohort. Because some donors lacked HLA typing at each locus, the association tests relied only on the typed subset. Presence/absence analyses assumed roughly uniform sequencing depth across donors, an assumption that may not hold.

Library creation used the immunoSEQ multiplex PCR assay. For the multiplex PCR, a mixture combining 60 forward primers for TCR Vbeta segments and 13 reverse primers for TCR Jbeta segments was used. The CDR3 region of rearranged TCR beta genes was amplified from genomic DNA by a multiplex PCR assay. The amplified TCR beta libraries were sequenced on the Illumina HiSeq System as 87-base-pair reads. In the paper's pipeline: Across the 500 to 750 repertoires, a later analysis counted about 81 million unique TCR beta chains, roughly 11 million of which were shared by at least two donors. Raw reads were error-corrected and collapsed into unique sequences by a nearest-neighbor algorithm in which closely related sequences were merged to remove PCR and sequencing errors. Alignment of CDR3 sequences to IMGT reference sequences was used to assign V, D and J gene segments. For a sequence to be retained, a match of at least six nucleotides to both a V gene segment and a J gene segment was required. A rearrangement was called productive if the CDR3 had no stop codons and remained in frame with V and J, and every other rearrangement was called non-productive. Following IMGT convention, CDR3 was defined as the stretch from the second conserved V-encoded cysteine to the conserved J-encoded phenylalanine. The earlier analysis of about 610 of the donors excluded any sequence lacking an unambiguous match to a single V gene segment. In an earlier analysis of approximately 610 of the donors, V segments were called functional above 56.7% productive rearrangements and were called segregating when the between-donor standard deviation exceeded 5%. A statistical classification framework was developed to diagnose cytomegalovirus status using the catalog of TCR beta chain sequences. In a later analysis, V and J genes were assigned by comparing TCR nucleotide sequences against IMGT/GENE-DB human TR gene sequences. The TCRdist pipeline was used in a later analysis to assign CDR3 sequences and most-parsimonious VDJ recombination scenarios. In a later analysis, every TCR beta chain was defined by the combination of its CDR3 amino acid sequence and its V-gene family, and reads without a unique V-gene family were dropped. As a way to deal with suspected cross-contamination and a sequencing artifact, a later analysis dropped hundreds of nucleotide sequences that were highly shared and had low generation probability. For each public chain, a later analysis derived a clonal expansion index from normalized ranks of inferred template counts within each repertoire. In a later analysis, generation probabilities were computed with a VDJ recombination model fitted to out-of-frame rearrangements, and the resulting probabilities were checked against IGoR. In a later analysis, hypergeometric tests were used to score TCR-TCR, TCR-HLA and TCR-CMV co-occurrence, with a repertoire-size bias correction applied to TCR pairs. A later analysis estimated false discovery rates by permuting HLA or CMV assignments 20 times. In a later analysis, co-occurring TCRs were grouped with DBSCAN, and TCRdist sequence similarity was added when clustering was performed within HLA-allele-positive subsets. For co-occurrence clustering, repertoires with fewer than 30,000 or more than 120,000 public chains were excluded, along with a handful of repertoires with anomalous nucleotide sharing. Drawn from immuneACCESS, this table holds only the in-frame rearrangements with V and J called that TCRdb kept. Clones are partly lost; checked studies trace under half to an unresolved V gene and leave the rest unexplained. V and J calls and clone size are those listed in that table; D and trimming were worked out from the DNA. This sample comprises under 35,000 clones, about 63% of them detected only once. The ten largest clones add up to about a fifth of the sample.

As concerns this clone: Its specific antigen is unknown. Per-nucleotide qualities are absent, and no much larger clonotype sits a single base away.

At the junction V is shortened by 9 bases and J by 2 bases, with 11 bases in between. From cysteine to phenylalanine, the CDR3 is 13 amino acids long. Just the 39-base CDR3 DNA is kept, in frame starting at base 1. CDR1 and CDR2 were assigned from the germline V gene (reference sequence) as SEHNR and FQNEAQ. The cohort comprised approximately 700 healthy bone marrow donors. Cohort members were all nominally healthy when sampled, although unrecorded immune exposures were likely present. The donor tested CMV seropositive and was one of the 289 seropositive cohort members. A peripheral blood sample was provided by each donor, and peripheral blood mononuclear cells were used for TCR beta sequencing. The Qiagen DNeasy Blood Extraction Kit was used to extract genomic DNA from the blood cell samples.

The sample comprised PBMCs. The sequence links TRBV7-9 to TRBJ1-5; the D segment could be TRBD1, given 6 matching bases. This TCR derives from a man in his fifties or sixties in good health and CMV-seropositive. Read as DNA, the sequence is TGTGCCAGTTGGGCAGGGGGCAATCAGCCCCAGCATTTT. It is translated as CASWAGGNQPQHF.